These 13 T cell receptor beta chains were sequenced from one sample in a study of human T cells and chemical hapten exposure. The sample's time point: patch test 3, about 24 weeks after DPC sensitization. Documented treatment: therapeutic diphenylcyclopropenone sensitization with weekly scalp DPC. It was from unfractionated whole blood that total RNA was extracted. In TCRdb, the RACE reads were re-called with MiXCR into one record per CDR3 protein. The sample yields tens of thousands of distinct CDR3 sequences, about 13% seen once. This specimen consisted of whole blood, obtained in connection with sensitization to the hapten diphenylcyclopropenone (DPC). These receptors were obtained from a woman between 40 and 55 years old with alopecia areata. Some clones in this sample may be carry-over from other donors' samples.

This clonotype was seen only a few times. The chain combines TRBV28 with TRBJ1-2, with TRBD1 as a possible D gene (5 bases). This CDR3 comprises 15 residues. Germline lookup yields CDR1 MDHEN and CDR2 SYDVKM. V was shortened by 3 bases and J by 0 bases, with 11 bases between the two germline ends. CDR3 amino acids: CASSFQGSTNYGYTF. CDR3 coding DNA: TGTGCCAGCAGTTTCCAGGGATCGACTAACTATGGCTACACCTTC.

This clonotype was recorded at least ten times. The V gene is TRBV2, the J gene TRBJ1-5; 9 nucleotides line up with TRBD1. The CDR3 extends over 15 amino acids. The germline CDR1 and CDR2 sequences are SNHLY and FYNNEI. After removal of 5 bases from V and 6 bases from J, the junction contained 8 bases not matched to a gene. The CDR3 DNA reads TGTGCCAGCAGTCTTGCAACAGGGGGCCTTCAGCCCCAGCATTTT. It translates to CASSLATGGLQPQHF.

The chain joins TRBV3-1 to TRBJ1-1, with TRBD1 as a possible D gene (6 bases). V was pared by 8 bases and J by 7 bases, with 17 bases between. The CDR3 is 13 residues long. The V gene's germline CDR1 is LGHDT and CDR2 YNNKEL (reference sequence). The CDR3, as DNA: TGTGCCAGCCAGGGGCCTTCGGGGGGTGAAGCTTTCTTT. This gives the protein CASQGPSGGEAFF. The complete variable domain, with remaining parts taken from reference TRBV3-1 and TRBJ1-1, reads DTAVSQTPKYLVTQMGNDKSIKCEQNLGHDTMYWYKQDSKKFLKIMFSYNNKELIINETVPNRFSPKSPDKAHLNLHINSLELGDSAVYFCASQGPSGGEAFFGQGTRLTVV.

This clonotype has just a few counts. Here the CDR3 reads CASAQAPMREQYF. The CDR3 bases are TGTGCCAGCGCCCAGGCGCCCATGAGAGAGCAGTACTTC. The chain recombines TRBV2 with TRBJ2-7; the D is unclear. This CDR3 is built from 13 residues. The germline gives CDR1 SNHLY, CDR2 FYNNEI. V gave up 8 bases and J gave up 7 bases, with 18 bases separating them.

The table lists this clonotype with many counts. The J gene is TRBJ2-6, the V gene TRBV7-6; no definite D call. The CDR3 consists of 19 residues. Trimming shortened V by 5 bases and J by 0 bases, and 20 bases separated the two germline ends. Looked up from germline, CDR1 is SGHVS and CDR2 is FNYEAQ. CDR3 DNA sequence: TGTGCCAGCAGCCCCCAGGTTGGCAGACTCAACTCTGGGGCCAACGTCCTGACTTTC. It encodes CASSPQVGRLNSGANVLTF.

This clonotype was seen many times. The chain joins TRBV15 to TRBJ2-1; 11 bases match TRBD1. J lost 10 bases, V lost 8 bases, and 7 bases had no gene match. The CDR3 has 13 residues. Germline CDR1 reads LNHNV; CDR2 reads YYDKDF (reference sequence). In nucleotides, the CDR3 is TGTGCCACCGAGGACAGGGGGCGCGGCGAGCAGTTCTTC. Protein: CATEDRGRGEQFF.

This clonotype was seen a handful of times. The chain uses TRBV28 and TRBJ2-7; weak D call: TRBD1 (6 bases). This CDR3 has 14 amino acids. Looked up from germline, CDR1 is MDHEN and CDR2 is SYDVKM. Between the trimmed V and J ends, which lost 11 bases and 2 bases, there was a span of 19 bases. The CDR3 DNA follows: TGTGCCTGCCGGGACACACACCCACCCTACGAGCAGTACTTC. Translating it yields CACRDTHPPYEQYF.

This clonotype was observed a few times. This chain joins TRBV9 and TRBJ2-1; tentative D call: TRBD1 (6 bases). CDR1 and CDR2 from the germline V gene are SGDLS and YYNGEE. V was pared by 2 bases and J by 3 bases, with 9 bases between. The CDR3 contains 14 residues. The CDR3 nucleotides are TGTGCCAGCAGCGTGGGGGCCGACTACAATGAGCAGTTCTTC. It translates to CASSVGADYNEQFF. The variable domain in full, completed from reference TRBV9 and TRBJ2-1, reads DSGVTQTPKHLITATGQRVTLRCSPRSGDLSVYWYQQSLDQGLQFLIQYYNGEERAKGNILERFSAQQFPDLHSELNLSSLELGDSALYFCASSVGADYNEQFFGPGTRLTVL.

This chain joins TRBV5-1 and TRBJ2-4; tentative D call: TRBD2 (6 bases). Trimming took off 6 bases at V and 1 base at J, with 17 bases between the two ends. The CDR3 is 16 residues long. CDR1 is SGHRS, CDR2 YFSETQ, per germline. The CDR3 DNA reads TGCGCCAGCACTTATGGCGGGATAAGGGCCAAAAACATTCAGTACTTC. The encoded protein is CASTYGGIRAKNIQYF.

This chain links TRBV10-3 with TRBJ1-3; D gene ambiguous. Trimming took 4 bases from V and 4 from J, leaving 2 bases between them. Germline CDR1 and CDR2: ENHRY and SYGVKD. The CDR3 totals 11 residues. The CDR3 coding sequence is TGTGCCATCAGTGCAGGAAACACCATATATTTT. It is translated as CAISAGNTIYF.

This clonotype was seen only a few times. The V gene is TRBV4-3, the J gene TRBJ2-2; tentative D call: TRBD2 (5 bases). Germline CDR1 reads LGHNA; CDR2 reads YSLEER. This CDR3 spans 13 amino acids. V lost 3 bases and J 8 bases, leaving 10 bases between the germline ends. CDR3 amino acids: CASSQVIAGELFF. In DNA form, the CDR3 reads TGCGCCAGCAGCCAGGTTATAGCGGGGGAGCTGTTTTTT.

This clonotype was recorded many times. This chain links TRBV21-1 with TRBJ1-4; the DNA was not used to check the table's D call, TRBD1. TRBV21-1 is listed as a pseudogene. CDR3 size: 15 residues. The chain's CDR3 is CASSKEGQGGEKLFF. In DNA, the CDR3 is TGTGCCAGCAGCAAAGAAGGACAGGGCGGTGAAAAACTGTTTTTT.

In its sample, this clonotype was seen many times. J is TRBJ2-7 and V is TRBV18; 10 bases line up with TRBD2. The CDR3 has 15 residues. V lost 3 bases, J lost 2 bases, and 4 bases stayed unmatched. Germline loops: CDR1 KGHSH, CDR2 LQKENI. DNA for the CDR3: TGTGCCAGCTCACCCCAAGGGACTAGCGCCTACGAGCAGTACTTC. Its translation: CASSPQGTSAYEQYF.